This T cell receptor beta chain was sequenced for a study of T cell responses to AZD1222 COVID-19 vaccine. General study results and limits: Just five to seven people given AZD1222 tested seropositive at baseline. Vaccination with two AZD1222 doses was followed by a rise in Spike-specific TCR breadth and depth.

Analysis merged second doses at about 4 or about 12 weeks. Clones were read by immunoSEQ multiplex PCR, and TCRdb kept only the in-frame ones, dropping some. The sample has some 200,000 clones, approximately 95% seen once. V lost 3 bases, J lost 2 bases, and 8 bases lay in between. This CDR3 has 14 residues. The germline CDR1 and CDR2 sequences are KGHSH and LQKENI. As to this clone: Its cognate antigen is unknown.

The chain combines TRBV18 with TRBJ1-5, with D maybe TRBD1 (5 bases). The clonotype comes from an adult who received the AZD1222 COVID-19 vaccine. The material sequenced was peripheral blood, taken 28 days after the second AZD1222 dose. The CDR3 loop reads CASSPGEGNQPQHF. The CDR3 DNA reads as TGTGCCAGCTCACCGGGGGAGGGCAATCAGCCCCAGCATTTT.